This T cell receptor beta chain was sequenced in a study of shared clonotypes between healthy human individuals. A few counts support this clone. Several immunoSEQ 96-well plates shared each subset's DNA, each plate a replicate. TCRdb's table, derived via immunoSEQ multiplex PCR, lists solely in-frame clones and lacks some. The sample lists about 480,000 clones, approximately 85% seen once, with 13% in the top ten. Trimming left V 3 bases short and J 6 bases short, with 5 bases between. CDR3 size: 12 residues. Germline V lookup: CDR1 SGHDN, CDR2 FVKESK. This receptor was obtained from a woman between 40 and 55 years old in good health. Some clones in this sample may be carry-over from other donors' samples. The sequenced sample was PBMCs. This sequence joins TRBV14 and TRBJ2-2; the D is unclear. Here the CDR3 DNA reads TGTGCCAGCAGCCAGTCGGCCGGGGAGCTGTTTTTT. The encoded protein is CASSQSAGELFF.